These 24 T cell receptor beta chains share one sample of origin, sequenced in a study of T cells after yellow fever vaccination. MiXCR, applied by TCRdb to the 5' RACE reads, yields one record per CDR3 protein. This sample carries over 150,000 distinct CDR3 sequences, approximately 6.2% of them seen once, and the ten largest clones take roughly 3%. Sequencing was performed on CD4+ T cells sorted from PBMCs, taken on the day of the first yellow fever vaccination. The receptors originated from a man in his late teens or twenties who received the YFV17D yellow fever vaccine.

Ten or more counts support this clonotype. This sequence joins TRBV28 and TRBJ1-5; 7 bases align to TRBD1. The CDR3 consists of 15 residues. The trim removed 5 bases at V and 5 bases at J, leaving 9 bases unmatched. Germline assignment: CDR1 MDHEN and CDR2 SYDVKM. CDR3 sequence (DNA): TGTGCCAGCAGTCAAGGACAGGCCGGATATCAGCCCCAGCATTTT. It is translated as CASSQGQAGYQPQHF.

This clonotype was seen many times. This chain connects TRBV6-6 to TRBJ1-5; no clear D. The CDR3 has 13 amino acids. Per the germline V gene, CDR1 is MNHNY and CDR2 is SVGAGI (reference sequence). The V end was cut by 4 bases, the J end by 5 bases, with 9 bases between. The CDR3 here is CASSSGWDQPQHF. The CDR3 region has the DNA TGTGCCAGCAGTTCGGGGTGGGATCAGCCCCAGCATTTT.

The V and J genes are TRBV7-2 and TRBJ2-2; D is possibly TRBD1 (5 bases). From germline, CDR1 is SGHTA and CDR2 FQGNSA. CDR3 size: 13 residues. V lost 1 base and J lost 7, with 7 bases in between. CDR3 in amino acids: CASSLVGLGELFF. CDR3 coding DNA: TGTGCCAGCAGCTTAGTGGGGCTCGGGGAGCTGTTTTTT. The full variable domain, completed using reference TRBV7-2 and TRBJ2-2, is GAGVSQSPSNKVTEKGKDVELRCDPISGHTALYWYRQSLGQGLEFLIYFQGNSAPDKSGLPSDRFSAERTGGSVSTLTIQRTQQEDSAVYLCASSLVGLGELFFGEGSRLTVL.

This clonotype was counted ten times or more. This chain links TRBV20-1 with TRBJ1-1; tentatively, D is TRBD1 (5 bases). Between the trimmed V and J ends, which lost 3 bases and 4 bases, there was a span of 9 bases. CDR3 length equals 12 residues. Germline V gene lookup returns CDR1 DFQATT and CDR2 SNEGSKA (reference sequence). The CDR3 DNA reads as TGCAGTGCTAGGGGGCCGGCCACTGAAGCTTTCTTT. Protein: CSARGPATEAFF.

Only a few counts were recorded for this clonotype. This chain joins TRBV7-9 and TRBJ2-2, with TRBD1 matching over 7 bases. The length of the CDR3 is 16 residues. The germline gives CDR1 SEHNR, CDR2 FQNEAQ (reference sequence). The V and J ends lost 5 bases and 0 bases, in that order; junction bases with no gene match: 6. CDR3: CASSPRDSANTGELFF. The CDR3 nucleotides are TGTGCCAGCAGCCCAAGGGACAGCGCGAACACCGGGGAGCTGTTTTTT. The full variable domain, its missing parts supplied by reference TRBV7-9 and TRBJ2-2, is DTGVSQNPRHKITKRGQNVTFRCDPISEHNRLYWYRQTLGQGPEFLTYFQNEAQLEKSRLLSDRFSAERPKGSFSTLEIQRTEQGDSAMYLCASSPRDSANTGELFFGEGSRLTVL.

As for this clonotype: Compared with germline, one end of the junction differs, possibly owing to a read error. This sequence joins TRBV5-1 and TRBJ2-1; 7 bases are shared with TRBD2. There are 15 residues in the CDR3. Germline values: CDR1 SGHRS, CDR2 YFSETQ. The CDR3 spells CTSSLGLAGDNEQFF. CDR3 nucleotide sequence: TGCACCAGCAGCTTGGGACTGGCGGGGGACAATGAGCAGTTCTTC.

This clonotype was detected only a few times. This chain links TRBV6-5 with TRBJ2-4; a possible D gene is TRBD1 (6 bases). Germline CDR1 MNHEY, CDR2 SVGAGI. This CDR3 is 14 amino acids long. V dropped 6 bases and J dropped 8 bases, with 17 bases sitting between them. The CDR3 DNA is TGTGCCAGCAGCACCGGACGGACAGCGGACATTCAGTACTTC. Its protein is CASSTGRTADIQYF.

The chain employs TRBV3-1 and TRBJ1-2; 10 nucleotides align to TRBD1. The CDR3 covers 16 residues. J gave up 2 bases and V 4 bases, and 7 bases lay outside the gene matches. Germline V gives CDR1 LGHDT, CDR2 YNNKEL (reference sequence). In DNA, the CDR3 is TGTGCCAGCAGCCTCTCATCGGGACAGGGGAACTATGGCTACACCTTC. This encodes CASSLSSGQGNYGYTF.

The gene calls are TRBV4-3 and TRBJ1-6, with TRBD1 matching over 7 bases. Germline V gene sequence: CDR1 LGHNA, CDR2 YSLEER. This CDR3 has 17 amino acids. Losses at the gene ends were 0 bases for V and 8 bases for J; bases not matched to a gene: 10. The CDR3 DNA reads as TGCGCCAGCAGCCAAGATCCCCCAGGGGGTCAGGATTCACCCCTCCACTTT. Its translation: CASSQDPPGGQDSPLHF.

The gene calls are TRBV20-1 and TRBJ2-3; unclear D gene. Germline loops: CDR1 DFQATT, CDR2 SNEGSKA (reference sequence). The CDR3 loop spans 13 amino acids. V lost 2 bases and J lost 5, with 11 bases in between. In nucleotides, the CDR3 is TGCAGTGCTAGAAACCCGGGCGTAGATACGCAGTATTTT. This codes for CSARNPGVDTQYF.

The J gene is TRBJ1-2, the V gene TRBV5-1; D not certain. CDR1 and CDR2 (germline): SGHRS, YFSETQ. The CDR3 length is 15 residues. Trimming cost V 0 bases and J 0 bases, with 9 bases left between them. The CDR3 here is CASSLGPNANYGYTF. CDR3 in DNA: TGCGCCAGCAGCTTGGGGCCGAACGCTAACTATGGCTACACCTTC. Together with reference TRBV5-1 and TRBJ1-2, the CDR3 gives the full variable domain: KAGVTQTPRYLIKTRGQQVTLSCSPISGHRSVSWYQQTPGQGLQFLFEYFSETQRNKGNFPGRFSGRQFSNSRSEMNVSTLELGDSALYLCASSLGPNANYGYTFGSGTRLTVV.

This clonotype was seen many times. CDR3 loop: CASSIGSSYNEQFF. The CDR3, as DNA: TGTGCCAGCAGTATTGGGAGCTCCTACAATGAGCAGTTCTTC. The rearrangement joins TRBV6-1 to TRBJ2-1, with a weak D call TRBD2 (5 bases). The germline gives CDR1 MNHNS, CDR2 SASEGT. This CDR3 comprises 14 residues. V lost 5 bases and J lost 0, with 8 bases in between.

This clonotype was counted many times. The chain has TRBV20-1 and TRBJ2-3; D may correspond to TRBD1 or TRBD2 (5 bases each). V was pared by 3 bases and J by 2 bases, with 12 bases between. Germline V CDR1 and CDR2: DFQATT, SNEGSKA (reference sequence). The CDR3 is made up of 14 amino acids. CDR3 sequence reads: CSARGVRVTDTQYF. The CDR3 DNA reads as TGCAGTGCTAGGGGGGTGAGGGTCACAGATACGCAGTATTTT.

The J gene is TRBJ2-3, the V gene TRBV6-2 or TRBV6-3; D might be TRBD1 or TRBD2, each matching 5 bases. The length of the CDR3 is 17 residues. Looked up from germline, CDR1 is MNHEY and CDR2 is SVGEGT. V gave up 0 bases and J gave up 0 bases, with 13 bases separating them. The CDR3: CASSYSYRGASTDTQYF. In DNA, the CDR3 is TGTGCCAGCAGTTACTCATACCGGGGCGCTAGCACAGATACGCAGTATTTT.

The chain couples TRBV5-4 to TRBJ1-6; D remains unclear. The ends were cut back, 2 bases at V and 6 bases at J, with 12 bases in the middle. The CDR3 covers 15 residues. Germline V gene data show CDR1 as SGHNT and CDR2 as YYREEE (reference sequence). The CDR3 region is CASSLDRPPNSPLHF. CDR3 sequence (DNA): TGTGCCAGCAGCTTAGACCGACCTCCTAATTCACCCCTCCACTTT.

There are many counts of this clonotype. The chain joins TRBV5-1 to TRBJ2-3, with D possibly TRBD1 on 6 matching bases. The V end lost 5 bases, the J end lost 0 bases, and 13 bases lay between the germline ends. Germline CDR1 SGHRS, CDR2 YFSETQ. The CDR3 contains 15 residues. The CDR3 sequence: CASRESGQSTDTQYF. In nucleotides, the CDR3 is TGCGCCAGCAGAGAATCCGGACAGAGCACAGATACGCAGTATTTT. Full variable domain (missing parts from reference TRBV5-1 and TRBJ2-3): KAGVTQTPRYLIKTRGQQVTLSCSPISGHRSVSWYQQTPGQGLQFLFEYFSETQRNKGNFPGRFSGRQFSNSRSEMNVSTLELGDSALYLCASRESGQSTDTQYFGPGTRLTVL.

At least ten counts were recorded for this clonotype. The CDR3 sequence is CASSLAVTGGTDTQYF. The CDR3 DNA reads TGCGCCAGCAGCTTGGCCGTGACAGGGGGCACAGATACGCAGTATTTT. The V and J genes are TRBV5-1 and TRBJ2-3; 8 nucleotides agree with TRBD1. After removal of 0 bases from V and 1 base from J, the junction contained 4 bases not matched to a gene. CDR1 and CDR2 (germline): SGHRS, YFSETQ. The CDR3 totals 16 residues. Complete variable domain (other parts from reference TRBV5-1 and TRBJ2-3): KAGVTQTPRYLIKTRGQQVTLSCSPISGHRSVSWYQQTPGQGLQFLFEYFSETQRNKGNFPGRFSGRQFSNSRSEMNVSTLELGDSALYLCASSLAVTGGTDTQYFGPGTRLTVL.

A few counts support this clonotype. The chain uses TRBV5-1 and TRBJ2-1; TRBD2 matches at 15 bases. CDR1 and CDR2 from the germline V gene are SGHRS and YFSETQ. The CDR3 extends over 15 amino acids. V was clipped by 4 bases and J by 8 bases; unmatched bases: 4. The CDR3 spells CASSLGLAGGYEQFF. Here the CDR3 DNA reads TGCGCCAGCAGCCTGGGACTAGCGGGGGGTTATGAGCAGTTCTTC.

This chain connects TRBV10-3 to TRBJ2-1, with D possibly called TRBD1 or TRBD2 (5 bases each). Trimming cost V 2 bases and J 9 bases, with 14 bases left between them. Looked up from germline, CDR1 is ENHRY and CDR2 is SYGVKD. This CDR3 spans 14 amino acids. The CDR3 spells CAISETSGDGEQFF. In DNA, the CDR3 is TGTGCCATCAGTGAGACCTCCGGGGACGGTGAGCAGTTCTTC.

In this sample, this clonotype turned up many times. J is TRBJ1-5 and V is TRBV7-2, with D perhaps matching TRBD1 (6 bases). CDR1 and CDR2 (germline): SGHTA, FQGNSA. The CDR3 runs to 12 residues. Trimming removed 8 bases at V and 3 bases at J, with 8 bases between. CDR3 residues: CASQGYNQPQHF. DNA for the CDR3: TGTGCCAGCCAGGGGTACAATCAGCCCCAGCATTTT.

In its sample, this clonotype was seen many times. This sequence joins TRBV6-1 and TRBJ2-1; a weak D match, TRBD1 (6 bases). CDR1 is MNHNS and CDR2 is SASEGT in the germline V gene. CDR3 length equals 13 residues. V dropped 6 bases and J dropped 4 bases, with 10 bases sitting between them. CDR3 in amino acids: CASRHGQYNEQFF. CDR3 coding DNA: TGTGCCAGCAGGCACGGACAGTACAATGAGCAGTTCTTC.

The V and J genes are TRBV12-3 or TRBV12-4 and TRBJ1-1; D perhaps matches TRBD1 (6 bases). With 5 bases removed from V and 1 base from J, the gap between germline ends came to 11 bases. CDR3 length: 14 residues. This chain's CDR3 is CASSPRDKNTEAFF. The CDR3 DNA reads as TGTGCCAGCAGTCCCCGGGACAAGAACACTGAAGCTTTCTTT.

This rearrangement joins TRBV20-1 to TRBJ2-7; tentatively, D is TRBD2 (5 bases). The CDR3 has 15 residues. V lost 4 bases and J 4 bases, leaving 20 bases between the germline ends. The germline V gene encodes CDR1 DFQATT and CDR2 SNEGSKA (reference sequence). This chain's CDR3 is CSANKEGLRTYEQYV. CDR3 in DNA: TGCAGTGCTAACAAAGAGGGCCTCCGTACGTACGAGCAGTACGTC.

This clonotype was counted many times. The chain employs TRBV13 and TRBJ2-5, with TRBD2 identical over 10 bases. Germline V gene lookup returns CDR1 PRHDT and CDR2 FYEKMQ (reference sequence). J gave up 7 bases and V 5 bases, and 10 bases lay outside the gene matches. This CDR3 comprises 15 residues. The CDR3 loop is CASSPRTSGPGTQYF. CDR3 in DNA: TGTGCCAGCAGCCCCAGGACTAGCGGTCCGGGGACCCAGTACTTC.